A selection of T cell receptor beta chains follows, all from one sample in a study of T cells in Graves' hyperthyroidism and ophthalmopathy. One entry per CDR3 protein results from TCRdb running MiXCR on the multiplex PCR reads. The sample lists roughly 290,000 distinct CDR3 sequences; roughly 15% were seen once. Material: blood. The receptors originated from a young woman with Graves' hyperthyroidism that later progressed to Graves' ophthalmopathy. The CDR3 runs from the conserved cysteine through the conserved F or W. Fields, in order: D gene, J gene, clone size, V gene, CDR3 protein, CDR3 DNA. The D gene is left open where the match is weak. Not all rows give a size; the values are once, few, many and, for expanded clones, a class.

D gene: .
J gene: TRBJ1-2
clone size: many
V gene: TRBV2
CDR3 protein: CASSEGVGYGYTF
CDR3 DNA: TGTGCCAGCAGTGAAGGGGTGGGCTATGGCTACACCTTC

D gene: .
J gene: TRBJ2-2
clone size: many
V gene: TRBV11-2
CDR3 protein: CASSLFSVGELFF
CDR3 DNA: TGTGCCAGCAGCTTATTTTCGGTCGGGGAGCTGTTTTTT

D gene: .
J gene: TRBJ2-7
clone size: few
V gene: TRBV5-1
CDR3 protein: CASSLGSLYEQYF
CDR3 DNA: TGCGCCAGCAGCTTGGGCTCCCTCTACGAGCAGTACTTC

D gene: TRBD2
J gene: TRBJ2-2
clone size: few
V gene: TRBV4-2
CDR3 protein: CASSSLRWREAAGELFF
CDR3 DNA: TGTGCCAGCAGCTCCCTACGGTGGCGGGAGGCCGCCGGGGAGCTGTTTTTT

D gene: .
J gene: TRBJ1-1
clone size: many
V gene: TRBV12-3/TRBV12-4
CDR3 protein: CASREDWNTEAFF
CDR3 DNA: TGTGCCAGCAGAGAGGACTGGAACACTGAAGCTTTCTTT

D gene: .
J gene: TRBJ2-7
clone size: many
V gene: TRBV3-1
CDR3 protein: CASSQDGDTTYEQYF
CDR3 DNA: TGTGCCAGCAGCCAAGATGGCGACACTACCTACGAGCAGTACTTC

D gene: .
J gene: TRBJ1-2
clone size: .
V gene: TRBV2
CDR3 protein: CASSEAVGVDYGYTF
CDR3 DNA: TGTGCCAGCAGTGAAGCGGTCGGGGTGGACTATGGCTACACCTTC

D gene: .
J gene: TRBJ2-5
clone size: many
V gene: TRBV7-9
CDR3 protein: CASSRRPISIQETQYF
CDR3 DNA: TGTGCCAGCAGTCGAAGACCGATCTCAATCCAAGAGACCCAGTACTTC

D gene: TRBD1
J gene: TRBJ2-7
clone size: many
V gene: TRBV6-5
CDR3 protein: CASSYSGDRVHEQYF
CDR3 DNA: TGTGCCAGCAGTTACTCGGGAGACAGGGTCCACGAGCAGTACTTC

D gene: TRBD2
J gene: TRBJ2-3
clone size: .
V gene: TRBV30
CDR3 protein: CAWRQAGETQYF
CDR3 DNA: TGTGCCTGGAGACAAGCGGGAGAGACGCAGTATTTT

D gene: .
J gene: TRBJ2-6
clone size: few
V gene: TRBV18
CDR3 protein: CASSRSGTSLFSGANVLTF
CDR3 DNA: TGTGCCAGCTCACGTTCCGGGACATCCCTTTTCTCTGGGGCCAACGTCCTGACTTTC

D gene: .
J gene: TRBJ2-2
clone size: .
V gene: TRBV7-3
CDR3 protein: CASSLTPGGTNTGELFF
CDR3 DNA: TGTGCCAGCAGCTTAACCCCGGGGGGCACGAACACCGGGGAGCTGTTTTTT

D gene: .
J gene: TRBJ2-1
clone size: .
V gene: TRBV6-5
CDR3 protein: CASSYSRGSGPPEQFF
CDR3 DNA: TGTGCCAGCAGTTACTCGAGGGGGTCAGGGCCCCCGGAGCAGTTCTTC

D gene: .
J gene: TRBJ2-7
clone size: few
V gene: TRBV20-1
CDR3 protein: CSAPSSDGTYEQHF
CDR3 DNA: TGCAGTGCCCCCTCTTCGGACGGTACCTACGAGCAGCACTTC

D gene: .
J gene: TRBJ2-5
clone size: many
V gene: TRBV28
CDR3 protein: CASTPLDREGTQYF
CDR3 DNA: TGTGCCAGCACCCCCCTCGACAGGGAGGGGACCCAGTACTTC

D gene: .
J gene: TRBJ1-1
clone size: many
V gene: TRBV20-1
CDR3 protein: CSASDRWEEDTEAFF
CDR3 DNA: TGCAGTGCTAGTGACAGGTGGGAGGAGGACACTGAAGCTTTCTTT

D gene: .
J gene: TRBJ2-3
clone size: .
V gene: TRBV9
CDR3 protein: CASSVAPSGTDTQYF
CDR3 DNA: TGTGCCAGCAGCGTAGCCCCTAGCGGCACAGATACGCAGTATTTT

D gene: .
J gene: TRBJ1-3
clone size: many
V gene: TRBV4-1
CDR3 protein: CASSQVGLGTIYF
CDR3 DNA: TGCGCCAGCAGCCAAGTTGGTCTTGGCACCATATATTTT

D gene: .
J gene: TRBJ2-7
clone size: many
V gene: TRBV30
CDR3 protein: CAWSKGGSSYEQYF
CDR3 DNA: TGTGCCTGGAGCAAGGGGGGTAGCTCCTACGAGCAGTACTTC

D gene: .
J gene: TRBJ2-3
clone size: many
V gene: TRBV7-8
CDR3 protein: CASSARTAYTDTQYF
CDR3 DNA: TGTGCCAGCAGCGCCAGGACAGCCTATACAGATACGCAGTATTTT

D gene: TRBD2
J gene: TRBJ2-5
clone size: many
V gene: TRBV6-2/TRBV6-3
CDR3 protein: CASSQSITGLVQETQYF
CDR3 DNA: TGTGCCAGCAGTCAATCGATCACCGGACTAGTGCAAGAGACCCAGTACTTC

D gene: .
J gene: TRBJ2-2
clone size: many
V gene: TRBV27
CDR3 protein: CASSLSAGSAGELFF
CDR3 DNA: TGTGCCAGCAGTTTATCGGCGGGTTCCGCCGGGGAGCTGTTTTTT

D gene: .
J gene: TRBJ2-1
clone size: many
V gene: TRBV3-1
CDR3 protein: CASRQDTGTYNEQFF
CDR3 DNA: TGTGCCAGCAGGCAAGACACGGGGACCTACAATGAGCAGTTCTTC

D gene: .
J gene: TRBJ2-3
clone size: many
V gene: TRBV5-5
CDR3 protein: CASSGRDLDTQYF
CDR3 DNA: TGTGCCAGCAGCGGGCGGGATTTGGATACGCAGTATTTT

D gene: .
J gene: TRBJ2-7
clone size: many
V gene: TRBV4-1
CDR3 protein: CASSQGMGNEQYF
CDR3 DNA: TGCGCCAGCAGCCAAGGGATGGGAAACGAGCAGTACTTC

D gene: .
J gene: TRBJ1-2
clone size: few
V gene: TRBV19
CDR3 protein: CASSATEAGAIYGYTF
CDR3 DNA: TGTGCCAGTAGTGCCACGGAAGCGGGGGCTATCTATGGCTACACCTTC

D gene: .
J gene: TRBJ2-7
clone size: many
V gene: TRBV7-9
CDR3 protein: CASNDGLSHEQYF
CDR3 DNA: TGTGCCAGCAACGATGGGCTAAGCCACGAGCAGTACTTC

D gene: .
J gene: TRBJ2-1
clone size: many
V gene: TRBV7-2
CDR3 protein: CASSPQAGSSYNEQFF
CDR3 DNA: TGTGCCAGCAGCCCACAGGCGGGGAGCTCCTACAATGAGCAGTTCTTC

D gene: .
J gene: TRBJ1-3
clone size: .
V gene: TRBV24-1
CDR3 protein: CATSDARSSSVFGNTIYF
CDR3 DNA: TGTGCCACCAGTGACGCCCGATCGAGTTCGGTCTTTGGAAACACCATATATTTT

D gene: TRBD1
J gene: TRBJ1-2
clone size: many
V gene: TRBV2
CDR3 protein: CASSEADRGYGYTF
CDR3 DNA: TGTGCCAGCAGTGAAGCCGACAGGGGCTATGGCTACACCTTC

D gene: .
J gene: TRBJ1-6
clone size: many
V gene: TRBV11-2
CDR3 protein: CASSLEGREGSPLHF
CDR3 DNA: TGTGCCAGCAGCTTAGAAGGCAGGGAGGGATCGCCCCTCCACTTT

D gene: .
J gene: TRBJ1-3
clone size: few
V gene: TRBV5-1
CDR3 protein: CASSLAGDSGNTIYF
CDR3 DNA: TGCGCCAGCAGCTTGGCGGGAGACTCTGGAAACACCATATATTTT